This entry concerns a single T cell receptor (beta chain). There is no known antigen for this receptor. Within one base of it there is no much larger clone, and no base qualities were kept. The protocol used for the library was the immunoSEQ multiplex PCR assay. For the multiplex PCR, a mixture combining 60 forward primers for TCR Vbeta segments and 13 reverse primers for TCR Jbeta segments was used. Amplification of the CDR3 region of rearranged TCR beta genes was performed with a multiplex PCR assay on genomic DNA. Amplified TCR beta libraries were sequenced as 87-base-pair reads on the Illumina HiSeq System. From the authors' description of their analysis: Across the 700 or so repertoires, a later analysis counted approximately 75 million unique TCR beta chains, some 11 million of which were shared by at least two donors. Raw reads were error-corrected and collapsed into unique sequences by a nearest-neighbor algorithm in which closely related sequences were merged to remove PCR and sequencing errors. CDR3 sequences were aligned to IMGT reference sequences to assign V, D and J gene segments. For a sequence to be retained, at least a six-nucleotide match to both a V gene segment and a J gene segment was required. Rearrangements were classified as productive when the CDR3 lacked stop codons and remained in frame with V and J, and all other rearrangements were classified as non-productive. CDR3 was defined by IMGT convention, running from the second conserved V-encoded cysteine to the conserved J-encoded phenylalanine. Sequences without an unambiguous match to a single V gene segment were excluded from the earlier analysis of approximately 600 of the donors. An earlier analysis of 587 of the donors called V segments functional above 56.7% productive rearrangements and segregating when the between-donor standard deviation exceeded 5%. A statistical classification framework was built to diagnose cytomegalovirus status from the catalog of TCR beta chain sequences. A later analysis assigned V and J genes by comparing TCR nucleotide sequences with IMGT/GENE-DB human TR gene sequences. Using the TCRdist pipeline, a later analysis assigned CDR3 sequences along with most-parsimonious VDJ recombination scenarios. In a later analysis, each TCR beta chain was defined by its CDR3 amino acid sequence together with its V-gene family, and reads without a unique V-gene family were excluded. As a way to deal with suspected cross-contamination and a sequencing artifact, a later analysis dropped nearly 600 nucleotide sequences that were highly shared and had low generation probability. A later analysis calculated a clonal expansion index for each public chain from normalized within-repertoire ranks of inferred template counts. In a later analysis, generation probabilities were computed using a VDJ recombination model fitted to out-of-frame rearrangements, and the results were checked against IGoR. In a later analysis, hypergeometric tests were used to score TCR-TCR, TCR-HLA and TCR-CMV co-occurrence, with a repertoire-size bias correction applied to TCR pairs. False discovery rates were estimated in a later analysis by permuting HLA or CMV assignments 20 times. A later analysis grouped co-occurring TCRs with DBSCAN, adding TCRdist sequence similarity when clustering within HLA-allele-positive subsets. Repertoires with fewer than 30,000 or more than 120,000 public chains, plus five repertoires with anomalous nucleotide sharing, were excluded from co-occurrence clustering. TCRdb carries this immuneACCESS record with in-frame sequences only. Its versions omit some clonotypes, under half of them owing to an unresolved V gene in the studies checked, with the rest unexplained. That table gives V, J and clone size, and the DNA gave D and trimming. This sample comprises about 99,000 clones, around 77% of them detected only once. The ten largest clones add up to approximately 4.3% of the sample.

The germline V gene yields ENHRY for CDR1 and SYGVKD for CDR2. The CDR3 runs 17 amino acids, cysteine and phenylalanine included. This entry keeps only the CDR3 DNA: 51 bases, framed from base 1. Here V drops 6 bases and J drops 10 bases, and the junction holds 14 bases not matched to any gene. The sample comes from a study of cytomegalovirus exposure and HLA in healthy donors (dated 2017 in TCRdb). In terms of the full investigation: In an earlier analysis of approximately 640 of the donors, about 260 Gb of sequence data and 90 million to 130 million unique TCR beta sequences from roughly 180 million T cells were reported. An early release that covered 500 to 800 HLA-typed donors contained approximately 300 gigabases of sequencing data and about 84 million unique TCR sequences. In a later genetic analysis, genome-wide SNP genotypes for about 55% of the roughly 670 donors were used, and that subset was treated as a discovery cohort. Among the roughly 390 genotyped donors, about 83% belonged to the genetic ancestry cluster associated with self-reported Caucasian donors. A later analysis re-analyzed previously published TCR beta repertoires from hundreds of donors and added high-resolution HLA genotyping to study TCR occurrence patterns. Typing coverage varied by locus: about 620-630 donors for A, B, C, DRB1 and DQB1; roughly 510 for DQA1; over 600 for DPA1; approximately 450 for DPB1. To predict cytomegalovirus infection status, the study combined high-throughput TCR immunosequencing, statistical association of individual TCRs with disease status, and machine learning. An earlier analysis of 587 of the donors used high-throughput TCR beta sequencing to judge whether each TCR beta V gene segment behaved as functional or pseudogenic. Rather than drawing on any new phenotypic data, the later analysis identified candidate immune exposures from TCR beta sequences and the way those sequences occurred across donors. All discovery cohort repertoires had been generated using a single sequencing platform. Class I and class II HLA loci were covered by the typing at four-digit resolution. A separate validation cohort of over a hundred different subjects was used in addition to the roughly 700-subject first cohort. The aim of the study was to test whether cataloging public T cell receptors could identify signatures of past pathogen exposure. The study profiled the T cell repertoires of 666 subjects by immunosequencing and related them to cytomegalovirus serostatus. Roughly five DR-DQ haplotypes were handled as single units for association and clustering because linkage in the cohort was strong. Donor age, sex, ethnicity and CMV serostatus were compiled together with the repertoire data. On average, approximately 250,000 unique TCR beta nucleotide sequences were sequenced per donor among a few hundred genotyped donors of the cohort, with 15% to 20% of those sequences being non-productive. Paper-wide results and their limitations: Strong co-occurrence of HLA alleles, especially DR and DQ, made assigning TCR associations to individual alleles difficult. In a later analysis, most CMV-associated TCR beta chains were found to appear HLA-restricted, with HLA associations seemingly driven largely by CMV exposure. In a later analysis, HLA-associated TCR beta chains showed more clonal expansion and lower generation probabilities than non-associated chains that were equally common. According to a later genetic analysis, donors in an Asian-associated ancestry cluster had fewer N-insertions in productive TCRs than the roughly 670-donor mean. Specific HLA alleles were associated with 15,000 to 20,000 TCR beta sequences at a false discovery rate of 0.05 in a later analysis. A cluster of highly shared sequence variants was judged likely to be a technical artifact of the sequencing pipeline. A later genetic analysis associated a missense DCLRE1C variant with V-gene and J-gene trimming of TCR beta chains, and an independent cohort replicated the association. Because the 87-base-pair reads could not distinguish some IMGT-functional V segments, including TRBV6-2 and TRBV6-3, those segments were excluded. The only immune exposure information available for the cohort was CMV serostatus. A further reported finding was that TCR beta sequences accurately predicted the HLA-A and HLA-B alleles for most subjects in the first cohort. The study gave a list of 150 to 200 TCR beta chains associated with cytomegalovirus. In vitro tests confirmed that a few of the cytomegalovirus-associated TCR beta chains recognize cytomegalovirus antigens. Because counts were too low, seventeen rarely observed V segments, including chromosome 9 orphons, were left out of the earlier analysis of 587 of the donors. Several of the top co-occurrence clusters appeared to be linked to parvovirus B19, influenza, CMV and Epstein-Barr virus, according to a later analysis. The presence/absence analyses assumed that sequencing depth was roughly uniform across donors, and that assumption may not be true. In an earlier analysis of some 500 of the donors, most TCR beta V segments appeared in productive rearrangements about 87% or about 30% of the time, broadly matching IMGT annotations. HLA typing was unavailable for some donors at each locus, so association tests used only the typed subset. In this cohort, only TCR beta chains were sequenced, and detectable features were limited by the absence of alpha or paired-chain data. Most TCR sequences were observed very rarely across donors, whereas some public TCRs were present in many individuals. In a later analysis, the rate of TCR association differed among HLA loci, with DRB1 alleles having the most associated TCRs and HLA-C alleles having the fewest. Linkage disequilibrium might explain the correlated functional status among segregating V segments, but an unknown experimental factor could not be ruled out. The classifier was reported to diagnose cytomegalovirus status with high specificity and sensitivity in both the original cohort and the validation cohort. The authors suggested that the approach could potentially be generalized to other disease states and immunological phenotypes.

The cohort was made up of about 610 healthy bone marrow donors. At the time of sampling, all cohort members were nominally healthy, though unrecorded immune exposures were likely present. The donor tested CMV seropositive, placing the donor among the roughly 270 seropositive members of the cohort. Each donor provided a peripheral blood sample, and peripheral blood mononuclear cells were used for TCR beta sequencing. The Qiagen DNeasy Blood Extraction Kit was used to extract genomic DNA from the blood cell samples. Material for sequencing was PBMCs. The receptor was derived from a man aged 45 to 65 in good health and CMV-seropositive. The rearrangement joined TRBV10-3 to TRBJ2-1; TRBD2 agrees with 14 junctional bases. The CDR3 protein sequence reads: CAIRGDGTSGRVSEQFF. The sequenced DNA is TGTGCCATCAGGGGGGATGGGACTAGCGGGAGAGTAAGCGAGCAGTTCTTC.